The sequence of this T cell receptor beta chain was determined in a study of Graves' ophthalmopathy and Graves' hyperthyroidism. Looking at the study overall: Researchers classed hyperthyroidism as stable given no ophthalmopathy within 18 months of follow-up.

With respect to this clonotype: The target antigen is unknown.

Points from the study as a whole: Blood also harbored most expanded thyroid clonotypes above 0.001 frequency.

CDR3 regions of TCR beta were amplified from RNA transcripts. Amplification began with first-round RT-PCR using HTBI primers, then second-round multiplex PCR was performed. TCRdb independently ran MiXCR on the multiplex PCR reads; one entry per CDR3 protein. The sample contains over a million distinct CDR3 sequences, about two fifths of which appear only once. The sequence came from an adult man with Graves' hyperthyroidism. What was sequenced was peripheral blood or thyroid tissue (not recorded which).

Here the CDR3 DNA reads TGTGCCAGCCATGACCCACGAGACAGGCTTCTCCGATACGAGCAGTACTTC. It translates to CASHDPRDRLLRYEQYF. The chain couples TRBV2 to TRBJ2-7; weak D call: TRBD1 (6 bases). There are 17 residues in the CDR3. Germline values: CDR1 SNHLY, CDR2 FYNNEI. Deletions cut 8 bases from V and 4 bases from J, with 27 bases between.